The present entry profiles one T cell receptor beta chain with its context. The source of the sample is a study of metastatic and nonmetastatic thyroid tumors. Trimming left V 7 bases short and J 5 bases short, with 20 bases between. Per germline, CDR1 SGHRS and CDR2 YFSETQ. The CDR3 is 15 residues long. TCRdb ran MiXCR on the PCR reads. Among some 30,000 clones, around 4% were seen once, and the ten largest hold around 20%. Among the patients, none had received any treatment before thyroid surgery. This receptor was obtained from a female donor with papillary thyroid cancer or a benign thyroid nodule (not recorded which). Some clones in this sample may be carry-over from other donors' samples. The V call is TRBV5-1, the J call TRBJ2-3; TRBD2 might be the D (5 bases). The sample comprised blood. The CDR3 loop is CASFPVPGRQDTQYF. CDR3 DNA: TGCGCCAGCTTTCCGGTGCCGGGGAGACAAGATACGCAGTATTTT.